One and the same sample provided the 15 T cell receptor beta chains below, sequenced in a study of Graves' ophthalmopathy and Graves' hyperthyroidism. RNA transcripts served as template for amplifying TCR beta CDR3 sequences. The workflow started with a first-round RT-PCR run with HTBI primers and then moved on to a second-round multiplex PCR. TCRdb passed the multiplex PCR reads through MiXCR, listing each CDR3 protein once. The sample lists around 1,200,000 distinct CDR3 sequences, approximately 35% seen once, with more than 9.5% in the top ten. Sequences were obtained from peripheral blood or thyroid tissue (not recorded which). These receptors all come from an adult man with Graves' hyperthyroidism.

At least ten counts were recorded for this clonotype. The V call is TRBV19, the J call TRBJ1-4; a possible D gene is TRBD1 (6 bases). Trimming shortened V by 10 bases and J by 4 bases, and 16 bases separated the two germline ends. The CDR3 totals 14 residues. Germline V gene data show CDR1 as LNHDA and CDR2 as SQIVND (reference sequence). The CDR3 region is CATKPGQNNEKLFF. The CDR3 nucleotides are TGTGCCACCAAACCTGGACAGAATAATGAAAAACTGTTTTTT. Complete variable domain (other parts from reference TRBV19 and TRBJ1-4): DGGITQSPKYLFRKEGQNVTLSCEQNLNHDAMYWYRQDPGQGLRLIYYSQIVNDFQKGDIAEGYSVSREKKESFPLTVTSAQKNPTAFYLCATKPGQNNEKLFFGSGTQLSVL.

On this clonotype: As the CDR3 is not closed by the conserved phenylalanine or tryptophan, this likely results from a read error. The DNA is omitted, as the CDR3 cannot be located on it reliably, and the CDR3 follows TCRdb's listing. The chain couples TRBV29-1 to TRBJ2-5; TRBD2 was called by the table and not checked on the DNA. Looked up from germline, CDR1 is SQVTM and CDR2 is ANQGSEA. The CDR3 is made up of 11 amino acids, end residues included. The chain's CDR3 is CSGEGAGEALL.

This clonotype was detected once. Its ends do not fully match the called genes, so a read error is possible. For the CDR3, the DNA is TGTTCCAGCAGCCCGCCGGGCCAATATGAAAAACTGTTTTTT. This sequence encodes CSSSPPGQYEKLFF. The chain couples TRBV19 to TRBJ1-4; no clear D. CDR1 is LNHDA, CDR2 SQIVND, per germline (reference sequence). The CDR3 is made up of 14 amino acids.

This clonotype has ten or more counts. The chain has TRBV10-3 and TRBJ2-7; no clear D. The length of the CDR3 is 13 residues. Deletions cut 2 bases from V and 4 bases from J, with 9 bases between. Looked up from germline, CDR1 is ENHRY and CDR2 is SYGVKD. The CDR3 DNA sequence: TGTGCCATCAGTGAGCCTCGCGATTACGAGCAGTACTTC. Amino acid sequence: CAISEPRDYEQYF.

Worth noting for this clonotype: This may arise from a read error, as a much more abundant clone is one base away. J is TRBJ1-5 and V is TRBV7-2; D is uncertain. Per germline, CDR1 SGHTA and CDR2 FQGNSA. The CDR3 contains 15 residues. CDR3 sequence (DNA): TGTGTCAGCAGCCTTATTAGCATTAGCAATCAGCCCCAGCATTTT. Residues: CVSSLISISNQPQHF.

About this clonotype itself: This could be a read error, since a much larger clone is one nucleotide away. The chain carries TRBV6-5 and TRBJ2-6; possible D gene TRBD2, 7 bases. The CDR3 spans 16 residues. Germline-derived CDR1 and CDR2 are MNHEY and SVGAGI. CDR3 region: CAIQGRGAYGANVPTF. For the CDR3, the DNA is TGTGCCATCCAGGGGAGGGGGGCATATGGGGCCAACGTCCCGACTTTC.

CDR3 nucleotide sequence: TGCAGCGTTCACGCGGACAGGGGAGCTGGCTACACCTTC. It codes for CSVHADRGAGYTF. This chain connects TRBV29-1 to TRBJ1-2; TRBD1 agrees at 9 bases. After removal of 5 bases from V and 7 bases from J, the junction contained 8 bases not matched to a gene. The CDR3 is made up of 13 amino acids. Per the germline V gene, CDR1 is SQVTM and CDR2 is ANQGSEA.

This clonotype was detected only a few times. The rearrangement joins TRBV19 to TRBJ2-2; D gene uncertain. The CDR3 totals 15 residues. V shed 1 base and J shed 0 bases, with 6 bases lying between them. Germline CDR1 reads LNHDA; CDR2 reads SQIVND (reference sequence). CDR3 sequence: CASSIGKANTGELFF. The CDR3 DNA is TGTGCCAGTAGTATAGGGAAGGCGAACACCGGGGAGCTGTTTTTT.

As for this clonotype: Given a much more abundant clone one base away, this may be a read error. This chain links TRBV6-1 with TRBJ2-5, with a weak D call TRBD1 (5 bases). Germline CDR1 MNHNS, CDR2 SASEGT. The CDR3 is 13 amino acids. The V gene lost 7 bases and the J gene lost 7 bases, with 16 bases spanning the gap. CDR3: CASNWQGRATQYF. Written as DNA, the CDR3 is TGTGCCAGCAACTGGCAGGGCAGAGCGACCCAGTACTTC.

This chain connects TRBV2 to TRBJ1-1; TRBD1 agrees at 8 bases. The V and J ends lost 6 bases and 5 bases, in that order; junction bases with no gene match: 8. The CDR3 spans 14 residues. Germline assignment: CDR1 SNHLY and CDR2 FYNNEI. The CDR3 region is CASRLQGGETEAFF. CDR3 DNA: TGTGCCAGCAGACTACAGGGGGGGGAAACTGAAGCTTTCTTT.

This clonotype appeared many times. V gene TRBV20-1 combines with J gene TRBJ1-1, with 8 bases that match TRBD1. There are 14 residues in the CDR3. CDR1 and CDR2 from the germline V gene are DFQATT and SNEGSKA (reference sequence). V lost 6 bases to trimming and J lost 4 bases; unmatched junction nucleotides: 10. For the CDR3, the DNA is TGCAGTGCCCCCGTCCCAGGGGGCACCACTGAAGCTTTCTTT. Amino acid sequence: CSAPVPGGTTEAFF.

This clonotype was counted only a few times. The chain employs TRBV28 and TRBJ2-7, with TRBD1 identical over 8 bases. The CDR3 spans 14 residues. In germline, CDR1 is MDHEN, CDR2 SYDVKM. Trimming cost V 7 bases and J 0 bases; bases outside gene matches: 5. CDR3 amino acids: CASIRQGSSYEQYF. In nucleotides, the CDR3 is TGTGCCAGCATTAGACAGGGGAGCTCCTACGAGCAGTACTTC.

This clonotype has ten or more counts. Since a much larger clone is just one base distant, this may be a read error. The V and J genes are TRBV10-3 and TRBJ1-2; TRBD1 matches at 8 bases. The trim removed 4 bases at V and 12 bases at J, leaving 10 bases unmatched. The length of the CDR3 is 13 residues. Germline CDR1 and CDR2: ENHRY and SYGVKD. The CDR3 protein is CAISGSQDRADTF. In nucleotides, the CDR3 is TGTGCCATCAGTGGCTCCCAGGACAGGGCTGACACCTTC.

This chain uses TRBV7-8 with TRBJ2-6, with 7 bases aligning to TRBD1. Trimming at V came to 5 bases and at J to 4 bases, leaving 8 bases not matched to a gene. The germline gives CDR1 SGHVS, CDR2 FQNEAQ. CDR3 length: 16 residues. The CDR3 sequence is CASSQGQLTGANVLTF. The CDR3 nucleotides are TGTGCCAGCAGCCAGGGACAGCTTACCGGGGCCAACGTCCTGACTTTC.

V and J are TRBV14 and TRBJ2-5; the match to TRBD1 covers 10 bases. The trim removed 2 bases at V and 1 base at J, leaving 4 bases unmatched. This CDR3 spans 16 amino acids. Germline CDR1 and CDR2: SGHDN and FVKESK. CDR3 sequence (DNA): TGTGCCAGCAGCCAATGGACAGGGGGTATCCAAGAGACCCAGTACTTC. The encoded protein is CASSQWTGGIQETQYF.